The clone carrying this T cell receptor beta chain has a single count. The data belong to a study of memory CD4+ T cells and cytomegalovirus serostatus. Single viable CD3+CD4+CD8-CD45RO+ cells were sorted as the memory CD4+ T cells. CD4+ T cells were isolated by positive magnetic selection. The CDR3 is 15 residues long. Germline V CDR1 and CDR2: SGDLS, YYNGEE. Trimming took 2 bases from V and 1 from J; bases not matched to a gene: 5. In the original workflow: After removing out-of-frame reads, approximately 2.2 million distinct TCRbeta sequences remained. Libraries were prepared by immunoSEQ multiplex PCR; TCRdb keeps only in-frame clonotypes and omits some of them. V and J calls and clone size follow that table, whereas D and trimming were derived from the DNA. Of 46,000 or so clones listed, about 73% are singletons.

V is TRBV9 and J is TRBJ2-5, with 7 nucleotides matching TRBD2. Sequenced: memory CD4+ T cells from blood. The source is an adult in good health and CMV-seronegative. For the CDR3, the DNA is TGTGCCAGCAGCGTGGGGAGCGGGGCCCAAGAGACCCAGTACTTC. This sequence encodes CASSVGSGAQETQYF.